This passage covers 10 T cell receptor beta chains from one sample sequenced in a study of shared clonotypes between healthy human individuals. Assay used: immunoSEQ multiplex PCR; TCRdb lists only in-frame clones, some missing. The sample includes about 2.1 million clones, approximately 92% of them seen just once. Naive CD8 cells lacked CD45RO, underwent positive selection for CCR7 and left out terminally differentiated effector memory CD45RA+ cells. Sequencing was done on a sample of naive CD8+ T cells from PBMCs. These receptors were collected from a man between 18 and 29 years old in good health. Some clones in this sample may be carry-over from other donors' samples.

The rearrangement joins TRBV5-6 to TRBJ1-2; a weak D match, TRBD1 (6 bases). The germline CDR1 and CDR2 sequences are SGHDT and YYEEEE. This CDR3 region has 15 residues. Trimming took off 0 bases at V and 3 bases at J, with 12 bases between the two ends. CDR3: CASSLGTASYYGYTF. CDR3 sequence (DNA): TGTGCCAGCAGCTTGGGGACAGCCAGCTACTATGGCTACACCTTC.

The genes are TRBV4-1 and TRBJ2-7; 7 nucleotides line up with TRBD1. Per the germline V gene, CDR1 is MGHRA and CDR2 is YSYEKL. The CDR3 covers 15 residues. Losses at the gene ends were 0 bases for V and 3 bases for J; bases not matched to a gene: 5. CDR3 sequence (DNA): TGCGCCAGCAGCCAAGAAAGAAACAGGGGCTACGAGCAGTACTTC. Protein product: CASSQERNRGYEQYF.

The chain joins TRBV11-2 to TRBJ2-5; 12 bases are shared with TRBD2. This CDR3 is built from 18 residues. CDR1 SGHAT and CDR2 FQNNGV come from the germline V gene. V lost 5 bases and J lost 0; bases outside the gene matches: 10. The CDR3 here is CASSQRLAGATDQETQYF. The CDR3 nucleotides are TGTGCCAGCAGCCAGCGACTAGCGGGAGCGACCGACCAAGAGACCCAGTACTTC.

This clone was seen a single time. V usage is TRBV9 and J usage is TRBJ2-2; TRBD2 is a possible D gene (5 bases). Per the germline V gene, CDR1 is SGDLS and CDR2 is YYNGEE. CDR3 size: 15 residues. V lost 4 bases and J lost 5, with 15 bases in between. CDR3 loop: CASSLGPGTTGELFF. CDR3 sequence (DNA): TGTGCCAGCAGCCTTGGACCGGGAACAACCGGGGAGCTGTTTTTT.

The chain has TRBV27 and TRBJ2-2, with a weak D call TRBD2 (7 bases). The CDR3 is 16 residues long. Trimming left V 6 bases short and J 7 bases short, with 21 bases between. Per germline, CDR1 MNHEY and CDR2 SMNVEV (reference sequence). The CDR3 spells CASRLSTGGLGGELFF. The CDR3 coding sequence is TGTGCCAGCAGGCTATCGACGGGGGGCTTGGGCGGGGAGCTGTTTTTT.

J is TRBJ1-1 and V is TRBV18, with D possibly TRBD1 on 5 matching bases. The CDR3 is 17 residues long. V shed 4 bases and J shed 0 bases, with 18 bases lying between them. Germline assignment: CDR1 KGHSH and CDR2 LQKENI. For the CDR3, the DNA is TGTGCCAGCTCACAATGGGACGAAACGGGGTTGAACACTGAAGCTTTCTTT. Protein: CASSQWDETGLNTEAFF.

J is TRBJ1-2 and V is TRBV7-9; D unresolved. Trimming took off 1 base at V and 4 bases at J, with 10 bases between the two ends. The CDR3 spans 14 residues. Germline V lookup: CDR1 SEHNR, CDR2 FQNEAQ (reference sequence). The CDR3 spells CASSLGGESYGYTF. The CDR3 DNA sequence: TGTGCCAGCAGCTTAGGCGGAGAGTCCTATGGCTACACCTTC.

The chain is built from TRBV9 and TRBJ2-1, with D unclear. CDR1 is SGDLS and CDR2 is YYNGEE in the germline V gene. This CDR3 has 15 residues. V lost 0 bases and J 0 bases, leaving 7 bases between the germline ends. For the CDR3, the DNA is TGTGCCAGCAGCGTAGAAGGAAACTCCTACAATGAGCAGTTCTTC. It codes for CASSVEGNSYNEQFF.

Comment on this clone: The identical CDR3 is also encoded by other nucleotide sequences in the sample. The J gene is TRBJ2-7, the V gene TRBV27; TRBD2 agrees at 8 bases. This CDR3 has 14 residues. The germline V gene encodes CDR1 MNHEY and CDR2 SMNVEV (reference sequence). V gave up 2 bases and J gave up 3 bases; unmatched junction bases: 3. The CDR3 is CASSLTSGNYEQYF. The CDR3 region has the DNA TGTGCCAGCAGTTTAACTAGCGGAAACTACGAGCAGTACTTC.

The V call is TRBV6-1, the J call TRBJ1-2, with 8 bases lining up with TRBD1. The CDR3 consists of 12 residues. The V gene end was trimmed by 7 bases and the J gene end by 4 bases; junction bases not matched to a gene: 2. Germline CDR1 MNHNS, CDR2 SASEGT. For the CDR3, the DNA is TGTGCCAGCATAGGACAGGGCTATGGCTACACCTTC. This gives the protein CASIGQGYGYTF.